These 2 T cell receptor beta chains came from one sample sequenced in a study of post-analysis software for immune sequencing data. Study observations and caveats: Elevated frequency relative to controls characterized several TRBV segments in patients, TRBV5-6, TRBV5-1 and TRBV20-1 among them.

These receptors' targets are unknown. Sequencing libraries made from TCR beta cDNA carried unique molecular identifiers. Each CDR3 protein is one row after TCRdb ran MiXCR on the PCR reads. The table includes about 770,000 distinct CDR3 sequences, around 42% detected once. The sequencing input was blood. These receptors all stem from a girl aged 10 to 17 with multiple sclerosis.

The chain has TRBV5-1 and TRBJ2-5, with TRBD1 matching 7 bases. Germline V gives CDR1 SGHRS, CDR2 YFSETQ. Unmatched junction bases numbered 12, after V lost 5 bases and J lost 5 bases. This CDR3 spans 15 amino acids. The CDR3: CASRYRDRLWETQYF. Written as DNA, the CDR3 is TGCGCCAGCAGGTACCGGGACAGATTGTGGGAGACCCAGTACTTC.

V is TRBV4-1 and J is TRBJ2-1; TRBD2 matches at 7 bases. Looked up from germline, CDR1 is MGHRA and CDR2 is YSYEKL. V lost 0 bases, J lost 7 bases, and 15 bases stayed unmatched. The CDR3 extends over 18 amino acids. The CDR3 loop is CASSQDPLAGVGWNEQFF. In DNA, the CDR3 is TGCGCCAGCAGCCAAGATCCTCTGGCGGGAGTGGGTTGGAATGAGCAGTTCTTC.